The clone carrying this T cell receptor beta chain appeared many times. The data originate from a study of liver allograft versus peripheral blood T cells. Study-wide context: The authors compared T cell receptor repertoires in transplanted livers with those in the peripheral blood of recipients.

From germline, CDR1 is MNHNY and CDR2 SVGAGI (reference sequence). The length of the CDR3 is 14 residues. V was cut by 6 bases and J by 2 bases, with 14 bases left in between. Each CDR3 protein gets one entry after TCRdb re-called the reads with MiXCR. The table lists some 6,300 distinct CDR3 sequences, 16% of them singletons. The sequence came from a human patient who had a liver transplant. A share of the T cells may be of graft donor origin. The chain joins TRBV6-6 to TRBJ2-7; D may correspond to TRBD1 or TRBD2 (5 bases each). CDR3 bases: TGTGCCAGCAGAGAGAGGCAGGGAGCCTACGAGCAGTACTTC. Translation gives CASRERQGAYEQYF.